The 4 T cell receptor beta chains below all came from one sample that was sequenced in a study of T cell changes during pregnancy in multiple sclerosis. Here immunoSEQ multiplex PCR was the method, and the copy in TCRdb shows in-frame clones only, minus some. The sample yields over 50,000 clones, around 90% seen once. The input for sequencing was peripheral blood, taken in the first trimester of pregnancy. All receptors come from a female donor with multiple sclerosis, enrolled in a pregnancy study.

The CDR3 region is CAWMGHTEAFF. The CDR3, as DNA: TGTGCCTGGATGGGGCACACTGAAGCTTTCTTT. This sequence joins TRBV30 and TRBJ1-1, with D possibly TRBD1 on 5 matching bases. The V gene's germline CDR1 is GTSNPN and CDR2 SVGIG (reference sequence). Trimming removed 4 bases from V and 3 bases from J, with 6 bases in between. The CDR3 is 11 residues long.

A single count supports this clone. One junction end disagrees with the germline gene, perhaps due to a read error. The CDR3, as DNA: TGTGCTAGCAGCTTCCGGGAGTTCTCCGAGCAGTACTTC. Translated: CASSFREFSEQYF. This rearrangement joins TRBV7-7 to TRBJ2-7; a possible D gene is TRBD2 (6 bases). The CDR3 is 13 amino acids. The germline CDR1 and CDR2 sequences are SSHAT and FNYEAQ (reference sequence).

The table lists this clone with a few counts. The gene calls are TRBV7-8 and TRBJ2-1, with D possibly TRBD2 on 6 matching bases. V was trimmed by 1 base and J by 6 bases, leaving 10 bases between them. This CDR3 contains 14 residues. Germline CDR1 is SGHVS and CDR2 is FQNEAQ. CDR3 nucleotide sequence: TGTGCCAGCAGCTTAGGGGAGACTAGCAATGAGCAGTTCTTC. As protein: CASSLGETSNEQFF.

This rearrangement joins TRBV10-1 to TRBJ2-5; D might be TRBD1 (5 bases). The V gene's germline CDR1 is WNHNN and CDR2 SYGVQD (reference sequence). Trimming took off 2 bases at V and 2 bases at J, with 9 bases between the two ends. This CDR3 comprises 14 residues. The chain's CDR3 is CASSESQGQETQYF. The CDR3 DNA reads as TGCGCCAGCAGTGAGAGCCAGGGACAAGAGACCCAGTACTTC.